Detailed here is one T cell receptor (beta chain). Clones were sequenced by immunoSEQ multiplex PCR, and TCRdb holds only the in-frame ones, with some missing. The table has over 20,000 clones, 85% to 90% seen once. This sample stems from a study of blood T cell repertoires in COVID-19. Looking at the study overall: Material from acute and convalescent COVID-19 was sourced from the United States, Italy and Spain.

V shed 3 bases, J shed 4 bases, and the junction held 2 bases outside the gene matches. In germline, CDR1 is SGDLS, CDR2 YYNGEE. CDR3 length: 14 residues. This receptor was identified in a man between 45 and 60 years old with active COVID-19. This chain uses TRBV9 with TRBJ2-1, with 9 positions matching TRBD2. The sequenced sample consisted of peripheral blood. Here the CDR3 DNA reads TGTGCCAGCAGCGAGGGACTAGCTTACAATGAGCAGTTCTTC. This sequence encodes CASSEGLAYNEQFF.